The clone carrying this TCR beta chain appeared a single time. The entry originates in a study of CD8 T cells in Susac syndrome. Reverse transcription of roughly 0.45 to 1 ug RNA used random hexamers. The method of amplification for TCR beta CDR3 was immunoSEQ multiplex PCR, covering 54 Vbeta and 13 Jbeta. MiXCR was run by TCRdb on the immunoSEQ multiplex PCR reads, yielding one entry per CDR3 protein. The profile shows some 260,000 distinct CDR3 sequences, around 84% of them singletons. Input material: CD8+ T cells from PBMCs. The receptor was derived from a human donor with multiple sclerosis.

This CDR3 reads CASSQAGWGTNEKLFF. The CDR3 nucleotides are TGTGCCAGCAGCCAAGCAGGGTGGGGGACTAATGAAAAACTGTTTTTT. The V gene is TRBV14, the J gene TRBJ1-4; maybe TRBD1 (5 bases). The CDR3 runs 16 residues. V was cut by 1 base and J by 2 bases, with 11 bases left in between. In germline, CDR1 is SGHDN, CDR2 FVKESK.